This T cell receptor beta chain was profiled in a study of T-cell memory formation after mild COVID-19. For the study at large: Clusters of TCRs were largely donor specific. Study-wide points: The authors did not confirm SARS-CoV-2 specificity of second-wave clones peaking day 37. Clones that contracted from day 15 to 85 had balanced CD4/CD8; later expanders were CD4+ biased.

The CDR3 loop spans 17 amino acids. Germline V gene lookup returns CDR1 SGHRS and CDR2 YFSETQ. The ends lost 4 bases at V and 0 bases at J; junction bases unmatched: 7. This clonotype was seen repeatedly, ten times or more. Its antigen remains unknown. With constant-segment primers, 5'RACE yielded cDNA libraries of TCR alpha and TCR beta that carried sample barcodes and UMIs. TCRdb used MiXCR to reprocess the 5' RACE reads, holding one entry per CDR3 protein. This sample yields around 200,000 distinct CDR3 sequences, of which 10% to 13% are seen a single time; roughly 3% belongs to the top ten. The chain is built from TRBV5-1 and TRBJ1-6, with 7 positions matching TRBD1. The TCR originated in a man aged 18-30 years who had mild COVID-19 (a few samples of this study predate the infection). Cell type and time point are not known. Sequencing was done on a sample of PBMCs or a T cell subset sorted from them (not recorded which). The CDR3 DNA reads TGCGCCAGCAGCCCGGGACAGATGAGCTCCTATAATTCACCCCTCCACTTT. It translates to CASSPGQMSSYNSPLHF. The full variable domain, completed using reference TRBV5-1 and TRBJ1-6, is KAGVTQTPRYLIKTRGQQVTLSCSPISGHRSVSWYQQTPGQGLQFLFEYFSETQRNKGNFPGRFSGRQFSNSRSEMNVSTLELGDSALYLCASSPGQMSSYNSPLHFGNGTRLTVT.